Below are 2 T cell receptor beta chains sequenced from a single sample in a study of identifying expanded T cells in peripheral blood. Libraries were prepared by immunoSEQ multiplex PCR; TCRdb keeps only in-frame clonotypes and omits some of them. The sample lists about 91,000 clones, about nine tenths occurring once. The sequencing input was blood. The receptors here all came from a person between 18 and 69 years old in good health.

This chain connects TRBV7-9 to TRBJ2-7; 12 bases align to TRBD2. CDR1 and CDR2 from the germline V gene are SEHNR and FQNEAQ (reference sequence). V was clipped by 4 bases and J by 5 bases; unmatched bases: 3. CDR3 size: 14 residues. CDR3 bases: TGTGCCAGCAGCTCTAGCGGGAGGGCCAACGAGCAGTACTTC. This gives the protein CASSSSGRANEQYF.

This clone was observed many times. This chain connects TRBV6-4 to TRBJ1-1; perhaps TRBD1 as D (5 bases). The CDR3 extends over 14 amino acids. V lost 4 bases, J lost 1 base, and 10 bases lay in between. Germline CDR1 reads MRHNA; CDR2 reads SNTAGT. This CDR3 is CASSVDSQNTEAFF. CDR3 DNA: TGTGCCAGCAGTGTCGACAGTCAGAACACTGAAGCTTTCTTT.